The present T cell receptor beta chain was sequenced within a study of T-cell memory formation after mild COVID-19. TCRdb ran MiXCR on the 5' RACE reads and lists one entry per CDR3 protein. The sample has 350,000 to 500,000 distinct CDR3 sequences, about a sixth seen once. Regarding this clonotype: Its antigen is currently unknown.

V was clipped by 4 bases and J by 4 bases, with 20 bases between them. Looked up from germline, CDR1 is SGHKS and CDR2 is YYEKEE (reference sequence). This CDR3 is 17 amino acids long. Study-wide results and caveats: Second-wave clones with a day 37 peak had unconfirmed SARS-CoV-2 specificity.

Material for sequencing was PBMCs or a T cell subset sorted from them (not recorded which). The genes are TRBV5-5 and TRBJ1-4; the D is unclear. This sequence was found in a man younger than 35 who had mild COVID-19 (a few samples of this study predate the infection). Cell type and time point are not known. Written as DNA, the CDR3 is TGTGCCAGCAGCCCACGAGAACGGAAGACGATTAATGAAAAACTGTTTTTT. Its protein is CASSPRERKTINEKLFF.